The present TCR beta chain was sequenced within a study of OX40 agonist ivuxolimab in advanced cancers. The table lists this clone with a few counts. Repertoires were generated with immunoSEQ multiplex PCR, while TCRdb's copy carries only in-frame clones and drops some. Here the sample spans some 20,000 clones, about 86% being singletons. In germline, CDR1 is SGDLS, CDR2 YYNGEE. The CDR3 contains 13 residues. Trimming took 0 bases from V and 3 from J, leaving 5 bases between them. V usage is TRBV9 and J usage is TRBJ2-3; D call uncertain. The sample in question was CD4+ or CD8+ T cells sorted from blood, obtained in a trial of the OX40 agonist ivuxolimab. This receptor was taken from an adult with an advanced solid tumor such as melanoma, head and neck, liver or kidney cancer. The CDR3: CASSVGVTDTQYF. The CDR3 DNA reads TGTGCCAGCAGCGTAGGTGTGACAGATACGCAGTATTTT.